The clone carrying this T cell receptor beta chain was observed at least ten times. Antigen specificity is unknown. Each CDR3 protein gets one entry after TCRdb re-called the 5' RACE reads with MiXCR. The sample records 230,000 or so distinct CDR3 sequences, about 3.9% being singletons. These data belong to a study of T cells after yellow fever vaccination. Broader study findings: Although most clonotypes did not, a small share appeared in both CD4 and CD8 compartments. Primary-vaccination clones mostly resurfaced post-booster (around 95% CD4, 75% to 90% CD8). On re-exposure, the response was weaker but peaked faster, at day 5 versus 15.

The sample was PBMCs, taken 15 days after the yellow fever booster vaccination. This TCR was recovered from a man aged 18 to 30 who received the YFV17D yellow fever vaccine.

The CDR3 coding sequence is TGTGCCAGCAGTTTGCAAGCGGGGGGGCCCCATGAGCAGTTCTTC. Translation gives CASSLQAGGPHEQFF. V gene TRBV12-3 or TRBV12-4 combines with J gene TRBJ2-1; the match to TRBD2 covers 10 bases. The V and J ends lost 3 bases and 8 bases, in that order; junction bases with no gene match: 7. This CDR3 is built from 15 residues.